Listed here are 10 T cell receptor beta chains from one sample, sequenced in a study of T cell responses to AZD1222 COVID-19 vaccine. The repertoire was sequenced with immunoSEQ multiplex PCR; TCRdb's copy has only in-frame clones and lacks some. The sample has approximately 190,000 clones; around 92% are singletons. Source: peripheral blood, taken on day 0 of AZD1222 vaccination. The receptors were gathered from an adult in good health.

The chain couples TRBV19 to TRBJ1-3; D call uncertain. The germline V gene encodes CDR1 LNHDA and CDR2 SQIVND (reference sequence). Trimming took off 5 bases at V and 0 bases at J, with 14 bases between the two ends. This CDR3 region has 16 residues. CDR3 nucleotide sequence: TGTGCCAGTAGTGGAGACGTATCCAACTCTGGAAACACCATATATTTT. It codes for CASSGDVSNSGNTIYF.

This CDR3 reads CASSLTGGPEAFF. CDR3 bases: TGTGCCAGCAGCTTAACAGGAGGGCCTGAAGCTTTCTTT. The V call is TRBV7-9, the J call TRBJ1-1; weak D call: TRBD1 (5 bases). Trimming took 2 bases from V and 6 from J, leaving 10 bases between them. This CDR3 spans 13 amino acids. CDR1 is SEHNR, CDR2 FQNEAQ, per germline (reference sequence).

This clone was counted once. The chain employs TRBV18 and TRBJ1-4; D unresolved. The V gene's germline CDR1 is KGHSH and CDR2 LQKENI. The V gene lost 0 bases and the J gene lost 8 bases, with 16 bases spanning the gap. CDR3 length: 16 residues. The CDR3 region is CASSPPVGSVGEKLFF. CDR3 nucleotides: TGTGCCAGCTCACCACCGGTAGGGTCTGTTGGGGAAAAACTGTTTTTT.

The rearrangement joins TRBV2 to TRBJ1-3; no clear D. Per the germline V gene, CDR1 is SNHLY and CDR2 is FYNNEI. There are 14 residues in the CDR3. V shed 5 bases and J shed 2 bases, with 10 bases lying between them. DNA for the CDR3: TGTGCCAGCAGTCCGCTGGGGACTGGAAACACCATATATTTT. It translates to CASSPLGTGNTIYF.

This chain links TRBV18 with TRBJ1-2; D unresolved. V gave up 0 bases and J gave up 5 bases, with 7 bases separating them. There are 13 residues in the CDR3. CDR1 is KGHSH and CDR2 is LQKENI in the germline V gene. CDR3 nucleotide sequence: TGTGCCAGCTCACCACCCAGCGTATATGGCTACACCTTC. As protein: CASSPPSVYGYTF.

The chain combines TRBV18 with TRBJ2-3, with D possibly matching TRBD1 (6 bases). The CDR3 is 15 residues long. Germline lookup yields CDR1 KGHSH and CDR2 LQKENI. Trimming took 3 bases from V and 3 from J, leaving 13 bases between them. CDR3 region: CASSPRGGPTDTQYF. The CDR3 DNA reads as TGTGCCAGCTCACCCAGGGGCGGGCCAACAGATACGCAGTATTTT.

This clone has just one count. The rearrangement uses TRBV30 and TRBJ2-7; no clear D. Germline V CDR1 and CDR2: GTSNPN, SVGIG (reference sequence). The CDR3 length is 12 residues. V was cut by 0 bases and J by 5 bases, with 8 bases left in between. CDR3 nucleotide sequence: TGTGCCTGGAGTGTCACGGGCAACGAGCAGTACTTC. Protein: CAWSVTGNEQYF.

This rearrangement joins TRBV5-4 to TRBJ1-1; 7 nucleotides line up with TRBD1. There are 16 residues in the CDR3. Germline-derived CDR1 and CDR2 are SGHNT and YYREEE (reference sequence). The J segment lost 1 base and the V segment lost 4 bases, leaving 10 bases of the junction unmatched. The CDR3: CASSHRGGVGNTEAFF. CDR3 in DNA: TGTGCCAGCAGCCACAGGGGAGGGGTGGGGAACACTGAAGCTTTCTTT. Combining the CDR3 with reference TRBV5-4 and TRBJ1-1 gives the whole variable domain ETGVTQSPTHLIKTRGQQVTLRCSSQSGHNTVSWYQQALGQGPQFIFQYYREEENGRGNFPPRFSGLQFPNYSSELNVNALELDDSALYLCASSHRGGVGNTEAFFGQGTRLTVV.

The J gene is TRBJ1-1, the V gene TRBV29-1, with 7 nucleotides matching TRBD1. CDR1 and CDR2 (germline): SQVTM, ANQGSEA. The trim removed 3 bases at V and 5 bases at J, leaving 6 bases unmatched. This CDR3 has 13 residues. The CDR3 loop reads CSVEGGGMTEAFF. As DNA, the CDR3 is TGCAGCGTTGAGGGAGGGGGCATGACTGAAGCTTTCTTT.

V gene TRBV9 combines with J gene TRBJ1-1; D perhaps matches TRBD1 (6 bases). The germline gives CDR1 SGDLS, CDR2 YYNGEE. The CDR3 length is 14 residues. V lost 1 base and J lost 5, with 12 bases in between. The CDR3 region is CASSVLSQGTEAFF. CDR3 bases: TGTGCCAGCAGCGTACTTTCACAGGGAACTGAAGCTTTCTTT. The entire variable domain, with the rest obtained from reference TRBV9 and TRBJ1-1, is as follows: DSGVTQTPKHLITATGQRVTLRCSPRSGDLSVYWYQQSLDQGLQFLIQYYNGEERAKGNILERFSAQQFPDLHSELNLSSLELGDSALYFCASSVLSQGTEAFFGQGTRLTVV.